This T cell receptor beta chain was sequenced for a study of T cells in localized non-small cell lung cancer (dated by TCRdb to about 2020). The study in broad terms: The study analyzed T cell repertoires of 200 to 300 early-stage NSCLC patients, comparing tumors and uninvolved tumor-adjacent lungs. The cohort consisted of roughly 240 treatment-naive NSCLC patients whose localized lung tumors had been resected. Of the NSCLC patients, fewer than 150 were male and about a hundred were female, and the mean age was about 69 years. Results the study describes overall, beyond this receptor: Because multi-region sequencing of the tumors was not done, intratumor heterogeneity could not be ruled out. Uninvolved tumor-adjacent lung showed the highest T cell clonality, higher than tumor, which suggests more focused antigenic responses in the adjacent lung. Longer overall survival was associated with higher T cell density in blood, whereas shorter survival was associated with higher clonality in adjacent lung. Because the study design was exploratory, TCR variables were selected using unadjusted p-values without false-discovery rate correction. A median of roughly 58 of the top 100 tumor clones were detected in paired uninvolved adjacent lung, and under 30 of these tumor clones were also found among the top 100 clones of the paired uninvolved adjacent lung.

At diagnosis, tumor, uninvolved tumor-adjacent lung and peripheral blood were collected and then preserved as a mix of FFPE and fresh-frozen material. For TCR repertoire profiling, the blood samples were analyzed as peripheral blood mononuclear cells. Turning to this clone: It has no known antigen specificity. Per-base qualities were not stored, and no clone one base away is much larger.

The immunoSEQ Assay was used to sequence TCR beta CDR3 regions from DNA. As for the authors' bioinformatics: T cell density was computed as TCR beta template counts normalized to usable DNA estimated by amplifying housekeeping genes. Richness was estimated using the preseqR package, with extrapolation to 400,000 templates for PBMC samples and to 120,000 templates for tissue samples. Clonality was taken to be one minus Pielou's evenness. Tissue-enriched TCRs were identified through differential abundance testing performed on productive amino-acid clonotypes, with a minimum total count of 5 and an alpha of 0.1. The Jaccard Index and the Morisita Overlap Index were used to measure repertoire overlap between compartments. TCR beta CDR3s were clustered by GLIPH together with public tetramer-defined viral CDR3s, and at least three viral sequences plus V-gene enrichment were required for viral motifs. In TCRdb, the immuneACCESS table is reduced to in-frame sequences with V and J assigned. These tables do not hold every clone; where another copy was compared, an unresolved V gene accounts for under half, and the others remain unexplained. The DNA gave D and trimming, while V, J and clone size come from that table. The table for this sample lists 45,000 to 55,000 clones; roughly 90% of them were counted only once. The ten most abundant clones make up 18% of the sample.

The CDR3 runs 13 amino acids, cysteine and phenylalanine included. CDR3 DNA only is kept here, 39 bases in frame from base 1. The trim is 5 bases for V and 4 bases for J, with a gap of 11 bases between the germline ends. Sequences SGHTA (CDR1) and FQGTGA (CDR2) are obtained from the germline V gene. The sample here was peripheral blood, taken before any cancer treatment. The chain is made from TRBV7-3 and TRBJ1-1; the D gene identity is not certain. The receptor was derived from a male donor older than 55 with stage III squamous cell lung carcinoma. The encoded CDR3 is CASSPDGSTEAFF. The DNA sequence reads TGTGCCAGCAGCCCGGACGGTAGCACTGAAGCTTTCTTT.